This paragraph reports one TCR beta chain. Antigen: not known. Germline lookup yields CDR1 MGHRA and CDR2 YSYEKL. V lost 4 bases to trimming and J lost 6 bases; unmatched junction nucleotides: 3. The CDR3 runs to 15 residues. This sample is part of a study of shared clonotypes between healthy human individuals. Findings and limits, study-wide: Non-shared clonotypes showed lower generation probabilities than clonotypes common to all four donors. Large sequencing depth failed to make sorted-subset sequencing complete, rarefaction showed.

Each sample came from a Caucasian adult donor living in Nashville, Tennessee. Repertoires were generated with immunoSEQ multiplex PCR, while TCRdb's copy carries only in-frame clones and drops some. The sample has about 1.4 million clones, roughly 96% seen once; the top ten hold approximately 1.1%. The gene calls are TRBV4-1 and TRBJ2-3; 14 nucleotides align to TRBD2. Sequencing input: naive CD4+ T cells sorted from blood. The subset denotes: CD45RA+ positively selected. The source of this sequence is a man under 40 in good health. In DNA, the CDR3 is TGCGCCAGCAGCCCATGGACTAGCGGGAGGGATACGCAGTATTTT. It encodes CASSPWTSGRDTQYF.